This paragraph covers one TCR beta chain sequence. The data are from a study of blood T cell repertoires in COVID-19. Participant-given clinical history determined each cohort assignment. Germline V gives CDR1 SGHAT, CDR2 FQNNGV. With V trimmed by 4 bases and J by 14 bases, 13 bases remained unmatched. This CDR3 has 15 residues. As processed by the authors: From reference gene primer amplification, estimates of nucleated cell counts were derived. Here immunoSEQ multiplex PCR was the method, and the copy in TCRdb shows in-frame clones only, minus some. From that table come the V and J calls and clone size; the DNA was used to work out D and trimming. The sample lists more than 300,000 clones, 70% to 90% occurring once.

The sequenced material came from PBMCs or T cells enriched from blood (not recorded which). V and J are TRBV11-2 and TRBJ2-1, with 11 bases matching TRBD2. The source is a woman aged 18-35 years who had recovered from COVID-19. The CDR3 here is CASSWGGLSGGAEFF. DNA of the CDR3: TGTGCCAGCAGCTGGGGTGGTCTTAGCGGGGGGGCTGAGTTCTTC.